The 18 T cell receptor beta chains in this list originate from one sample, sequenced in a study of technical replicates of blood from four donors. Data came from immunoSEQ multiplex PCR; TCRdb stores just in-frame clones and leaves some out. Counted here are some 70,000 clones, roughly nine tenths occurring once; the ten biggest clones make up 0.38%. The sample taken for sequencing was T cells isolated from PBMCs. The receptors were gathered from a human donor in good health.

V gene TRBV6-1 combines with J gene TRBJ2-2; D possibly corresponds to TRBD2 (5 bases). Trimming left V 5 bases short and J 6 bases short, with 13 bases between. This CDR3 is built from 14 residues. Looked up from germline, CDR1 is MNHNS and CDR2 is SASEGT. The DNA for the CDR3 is TGTGCCAGCAGTCTTAAGGGAGTGGCCGGGGAGCTGTTTTTT. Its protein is CASSLKGVAGELFF.

In nucleotides, the CDR3 is TGTGCCAGCAGCCAAGATGGGAGACAGGGGTACAGTGAAAAACTGTTTTTT. It encodes CASSQDGRQGYSEKLFF. The chain uses TRBV14 and TRBJ1-4, with 8 nucleotides matching TRBD1. J was trimmed by 7 bases and V by 0 bases; bases with no gene match: 10. Germline V gene data show CDR1 as SGHDN and CDR2 as FVKESK. This CDR3 comprises 17 residues.

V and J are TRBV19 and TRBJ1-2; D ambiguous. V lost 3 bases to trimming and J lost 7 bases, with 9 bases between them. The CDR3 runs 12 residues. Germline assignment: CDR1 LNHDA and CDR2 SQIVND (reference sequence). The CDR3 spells CASSMPEGGYTF. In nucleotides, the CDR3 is TGTGCCAGTAGTATGCCGGAGGGTGGCTACACCTTC.

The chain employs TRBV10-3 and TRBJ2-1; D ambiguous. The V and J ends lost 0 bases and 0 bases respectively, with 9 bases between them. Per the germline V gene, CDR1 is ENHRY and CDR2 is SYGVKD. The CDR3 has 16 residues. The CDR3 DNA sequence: TGTGCCATCAGTGAGTCTCTGGTGCGCTCCTACAATGAGCAGTTCTTC. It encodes CAISESLVRSYNEQFF.

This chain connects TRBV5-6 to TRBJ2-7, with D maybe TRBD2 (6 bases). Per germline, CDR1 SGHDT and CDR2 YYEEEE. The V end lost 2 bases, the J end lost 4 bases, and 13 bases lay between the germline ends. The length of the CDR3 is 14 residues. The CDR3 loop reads CASSFRGGRYEQYF. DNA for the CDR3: TGTGCCAGCAGCTTTCGAGGAGGGAGATACGAGCAGTACTTC.

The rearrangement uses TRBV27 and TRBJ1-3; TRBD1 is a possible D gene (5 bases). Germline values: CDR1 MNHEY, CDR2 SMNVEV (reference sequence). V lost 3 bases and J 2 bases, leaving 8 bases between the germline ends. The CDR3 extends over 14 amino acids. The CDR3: CASSFAGPGNTIYF. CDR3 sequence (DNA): TGTGCCAGCAGTTTTGCAGGGCCTGGAAACACCATATATTTT.

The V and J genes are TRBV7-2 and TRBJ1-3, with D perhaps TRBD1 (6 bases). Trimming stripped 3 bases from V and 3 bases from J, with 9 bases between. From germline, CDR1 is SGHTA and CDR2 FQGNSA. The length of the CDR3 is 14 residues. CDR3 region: CASSFTGNGNTIYF. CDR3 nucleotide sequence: TGTGCCAGCAGCTTCACAGGGAATGGAAACACCATATATTTT.

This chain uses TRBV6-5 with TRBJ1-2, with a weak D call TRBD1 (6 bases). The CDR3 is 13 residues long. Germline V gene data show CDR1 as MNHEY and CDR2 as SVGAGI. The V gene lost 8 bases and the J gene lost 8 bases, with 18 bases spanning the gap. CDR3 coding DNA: TGTGCCAGCGGCCGGGGGGCGCTTGAAGGCTACACCTTC. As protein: CASGRGALEGYTF.

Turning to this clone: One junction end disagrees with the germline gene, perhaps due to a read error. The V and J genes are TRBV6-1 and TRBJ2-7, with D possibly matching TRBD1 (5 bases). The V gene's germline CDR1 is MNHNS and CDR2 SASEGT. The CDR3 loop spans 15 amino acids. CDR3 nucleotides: TGTGCCAGCAGCGAAGGGGTTTGGAGCACCTACGAGCAGTACTTC. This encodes CASSEGVWSTYEQYF.

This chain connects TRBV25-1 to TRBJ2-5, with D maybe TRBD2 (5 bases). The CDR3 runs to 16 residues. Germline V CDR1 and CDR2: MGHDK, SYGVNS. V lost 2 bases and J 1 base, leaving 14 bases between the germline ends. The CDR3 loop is CASSEVRGEFQETQYF. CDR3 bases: TGTGCCAGCAGTGAAGTTCGTGGGGAGTTCCAAGAGACCCAGTACTTC.

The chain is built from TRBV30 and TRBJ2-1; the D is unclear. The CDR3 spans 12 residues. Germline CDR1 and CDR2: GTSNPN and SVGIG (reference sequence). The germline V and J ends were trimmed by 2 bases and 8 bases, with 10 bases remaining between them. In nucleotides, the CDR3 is TGTGCCTGGAGTTTACCTATCGATGAGCAGTTCTTC. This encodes CAWSLPIDEQFF.

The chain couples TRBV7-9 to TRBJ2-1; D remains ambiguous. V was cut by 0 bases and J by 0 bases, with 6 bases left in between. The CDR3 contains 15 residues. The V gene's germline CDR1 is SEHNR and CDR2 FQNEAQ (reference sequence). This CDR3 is CASSLADSSYNEQFF. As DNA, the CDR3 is TGTGCCAGCAGCTTAGCCGATAGCTCCTACAATGAGCAGTTCTTC.

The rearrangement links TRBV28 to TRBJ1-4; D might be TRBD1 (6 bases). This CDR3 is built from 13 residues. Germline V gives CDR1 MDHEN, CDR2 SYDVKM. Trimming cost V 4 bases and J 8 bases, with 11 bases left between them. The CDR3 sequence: CASSSGQIEKLFF. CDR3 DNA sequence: TGTGCCAGCAGTTCTGGACAGATAGAAAAACTGTTTTTT.

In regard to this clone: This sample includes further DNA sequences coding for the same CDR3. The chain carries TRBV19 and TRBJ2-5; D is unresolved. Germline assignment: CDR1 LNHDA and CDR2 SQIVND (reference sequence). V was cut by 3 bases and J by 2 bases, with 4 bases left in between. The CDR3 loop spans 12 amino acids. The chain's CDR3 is CASSIPQETQYF. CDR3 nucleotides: TGTGCCAGTAGTATCCCGCAAGAGACCCAGTACTTC.

DNA for the CDR3: TGTGCCAGCAGCGTTAGCGGGATCTATGAGCAGTTCTTC. Translation gives CASSVSGIYEQFF. V is TRBV9 and J is TRBJ2-1, with 8 bases matching TRBD2. V lost 2 bases and J lost 8; bases outside the gene matches: 3. The CDR3 spans 13 residues. Germline CDR1 reads SGDLS; CDR2 reads YYNGEE.

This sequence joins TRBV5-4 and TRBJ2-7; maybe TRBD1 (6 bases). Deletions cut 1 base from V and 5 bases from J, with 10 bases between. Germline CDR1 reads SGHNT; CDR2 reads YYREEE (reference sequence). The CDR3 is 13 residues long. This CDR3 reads CASSLSYRDEQYF. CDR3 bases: TGTGCCAGCAGCTTGTCATACAGGGACGAGCAGTACTTC.

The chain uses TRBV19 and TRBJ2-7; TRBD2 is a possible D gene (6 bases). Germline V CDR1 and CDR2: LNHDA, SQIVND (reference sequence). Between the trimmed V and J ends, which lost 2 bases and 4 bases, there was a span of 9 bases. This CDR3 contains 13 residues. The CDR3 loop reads CASSILSGYEQYF. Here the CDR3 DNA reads TGTGCCAGTAGTATACTGAGCGGGTACGAGCAGTACTTC.

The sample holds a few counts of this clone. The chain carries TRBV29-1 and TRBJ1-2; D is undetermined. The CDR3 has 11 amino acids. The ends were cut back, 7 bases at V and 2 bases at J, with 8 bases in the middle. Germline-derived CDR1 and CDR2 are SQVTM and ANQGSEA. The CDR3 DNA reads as TGCAGCGCCACAGACAACTATGGCTACACCTTC. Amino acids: CSATDNYGYTF.